The present TCR beta chain was sequenced within a study of T cell responses to AZD1222 COVID-19 vaccine. Study-wide results and caveats: Elevations in Spike-specific TCR breadth and depth followed administration of two AZD1222 doses. Reportedly, nearly half the spike-specific TCRs target unmutated variant regions. There were mostly white British donors and more females than males, and clonal diversity was possibly underestimated. Mapped onto spike, vaccine-associated CD4 TCRs spanned it and were dominant at 160-218 and 743-854.

This clone was recorded a few times. Its cognate antigen is unknown. Here immunoSEQ multiplex PCR was the method, and the copy in TCRdb shows in-frame clones only, minus some. The sample has more than 110,000 clones, approximately 90% seen once. Germline values: CDR1 MGHRA, CDR2 YSYEKL. The CDR3 runs 15 residues. Trimming cost V 0 bases and J 10 bases, with 18 bases left between them. Sequenced material: peripheral blood, taken on day 0 of AZD1222 vaccination. The rearrangement uses TRBV4-1 and TRBJ1-1; a weak D match, TRBD1 (5 bases). This sequence was found in an adult in good health. CDR3 sequence: CASSQDRGKRLGAFF. The DNA for the CDR3 is TGCGCCAGCAGCCAAGACCGGGGCAAGCGGCTCGGAGCTTTCTTT.